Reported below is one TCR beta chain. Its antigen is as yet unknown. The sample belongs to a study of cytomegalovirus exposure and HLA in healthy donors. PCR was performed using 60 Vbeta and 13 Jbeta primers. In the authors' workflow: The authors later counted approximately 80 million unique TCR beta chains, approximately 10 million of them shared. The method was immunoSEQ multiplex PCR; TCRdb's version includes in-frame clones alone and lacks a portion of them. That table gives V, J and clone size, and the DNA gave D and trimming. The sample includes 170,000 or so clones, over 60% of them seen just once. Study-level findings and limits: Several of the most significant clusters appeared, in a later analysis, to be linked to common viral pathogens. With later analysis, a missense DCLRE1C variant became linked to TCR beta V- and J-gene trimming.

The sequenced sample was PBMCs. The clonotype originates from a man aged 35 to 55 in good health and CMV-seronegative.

The CDR3 nucleotides read TGTGCCAGCAGTGCGGTAACAGGGGGGCGAGAGACCCAGTACTTC. Translation: CASSAVTGGRETQYF. This chain connects TRBV6-1 to TRBJ2-5; 8 bases are shared with TRBD1. Per the germline V gene, CDR1 is MNHNS and CDR2 is SASEGT. The V segment lost 4 bases and the J segment 4 bases; nucleotides outside the gene matches: 8. The CDR3 sequence is 15 residues long.